These T cell receptor beta chains were read from a single sample in a study of CD8 T cell repertoires and HIV-1 epitope variants. The antigens of these receptors remain unknown. TCRdb's table, derived via immunoSEQ multiplex PCR, lists solely in-frame clones and lacks some. Here the sample spans several thousand clones, 55% to 65% being singletons. Sequenced input: cultured CD8+ T cells derived from PBMCs. These receptors were obtained from a male donor with HIV. Both conserved end residues are part of each CDR3. The D gene is left open where the match is weak. Clone size, where shown, is once, few, many, or a class for clones that have expanded.

j_call: TRBJ2-2; clone_size: medium-sized; d_call: NA; v_call: TRBV7-9; cdr3_aa: CASSHIKGRDTGELFF; cdr3_nt: TGTGCCAGCAGCCACATTAAGGGGCGCGACACCGGGGAGCTGTTTTTT
j_call: TRBJ2-1; clone_size: NA; d_call: TRBD1; v_call: TRBV29-1; cdr3_aa: CSVIRTGFNSYNEQFF; cdr3_nt: TGCAGCGTTATCAGGACAGGGTTTAACTCCTACAATGAGCAGTTCTTC
j_call: TRBJ2-6; clone_size: NA; d_call: TRBD2; v_call: TRBV28; cdr3_aa: CASSVAGDGANVLTF; cdr3_nt: TGTGCCAGCAGTGTAGCGGGAGATGGGGCCAACGTCCTGACTTTC
j_call: TRBJ1-1; clone_size: NA; d_call: TRBD1; v_call: TRBV28; cdr3_aa: CASSSRTGWTEAFF; cdr3_nt: TGTGCCAGCAGTTCCCGGACAGGTTGGACTGAAGCTTTCTTT
j_call: TRBJ2-2; clone_size: NA; d_call: TRBD2; v_call: TRBV19; cdr3_aa: CASRGTSGDTGELFF; cdr3_nt: TGTGCCAGTAGAGGGACTAGCGGGGACACCGGGGAGCTGTTTTTT
j_call: TRBJ2-7; clone_size: NA; d_call: NA; v_call: TRBV4-1; cdr3_aa: CASRDGTYEQYF; cdr3_nt: TGCGCCAGCAGGGACGGTACCTACGAGCAGTACTTC
j_call: TRBJ1-5; clone_size: NA; d_call: NA; v_call: TRBV28; cdr3_aa: CASSLVDLRAQHF; cdr3_nt: TGTGCCAGCAGTTTAGTGGATCTTAGGGCCCAGCATTTT
j_call: TRBJ1-4; clone_size: NA; d_call: NA; v_call: TRBV9; cdr3_aa: CASSDNEKLFF; cdr3_nt: TGTGCCAGCAGCGATAATGAAAAACTGTTTTTT
j_call: TRBJ2-7; clone_size: NA; d_call: NA; v_call: TRBV19; cdr3_aa: CASSIGPGPYEQYF; cdr3_nt: TGTGCCAGTAGTATAGGACCAGGGCCCTACGAGCAGTACTTC
j_call: TRBJ2-1; clone_size: once; d_call: TRBD2; v_call: TRBV11-3; cdr3_aa: CASSSSSGAGENEQFF; cdr3_nt: TGTGCCAGCAGTTCCTCGAGCGGGGCGGGTGAGAATGAGCAGTTCTTC
j_call: TRBJ2-2; clone_size: NA; d_call: NA; v_call: TRBV5-1; cdr3_aa: CASSHRSGLTNTGELFF; cdr3_nt: TGCGCCAGCAGCCATAGATCGGGACTTACTAATACCGGGGAGCTGTTTTTT
j_call: TRBJ1-4; clone_size: NA; d_call: NA; v_call: TRBV30; cdr3_aa: CAWSVRGNNEKLFF; cdr3_nt: TGTGCCTGGAGTGTAAGGGGTAATAATGAAAAACTGTTTTTT
j_call: TRBJ1-6; clone_size: NA; d_call: TRBD1; v_call: TRBV10-3; cdr3_aa: CAISDRAEGQGNSPLHF; cdr3_nt: TGTGCCATCAGTGACCGGGCAGAAGGACAGGGGAATTCACCCCTCCACTTT
j_call: TRBJ2-3; clone_size: NA; d_call: TRBD2; v_call: TRBV13; cdr3_aa: CASSSSGSPTDTQYF; cdr3_nt: TGTGCCAGCAGCTCTAGCGGGAGTCCCACAGATACGCAGTATTTT
j_call: TRBJ2-4; clone_size: NA; d_call: NA; v_call: TRBV4-1; cdr3_aa: CASSHLNSGSGIQYF; cdr3_nt: TGCGCCAGCAGCCACCTAAACTCAGGGAGCGGCATTCAGTACTTC
j_call: TRBJ1-6; clone_size: NA; d_call: NA; v_call: TRBV7-3; cdr3_aa: CASSSVRGQGGGSPLHF; cdr3_nt: TGTGCCAGCAGCTCCGTCCGGGGGCAGGGAGGTGGTTCACCCCTCCACTTT
j_call: TRBJ1-2; clone_size: few; d_call: NA; v_call: TRBV7-9; cdr3_aa: CASSFGDTSYGYTF; cdr3_nt: TGTGCCAGCAGCTTCGGGGACACCTCCTATGGCTACACCTTC
j_call: TRBJ2-3; clone_size: NA; d_call: TRBD2; v_call: TRBV2; cdr3_aa: CARSSGRAGDTQYF; cdr3_nt: TGTGCCAGGTCTAGCGGGAGGGCCGGAGATACGCAGTATTTT
j_call: TRBJ2-7; clone_size: NA; d_call: NA; v_call: TRBV7-8; cdr3_aa: CASSATGSHEQYF; cdr3_nt: TGTGCCAGCAGCGCCACAGGGAGCCACGAGCAGTACTTC
j_call: TRBJ2-6; clone_size: NA; d_call: NA; v_call: TRBV29-1; cdr3_aa: CSVEGGDSGANVLTF; cdr3_nt: TGCAGCGTTGAAGGAGGCGACTCTGGGGCCAACGTCCTGACTTTC
j_call: TRBJ2-7; clone_size: NA; d_call: TRBD1; v_call: TRBV7-9; cdr3_aa: CASSSSLGTEYLDEQYF; cdr3_nt: TGTGCCAGCAGCTCAAGCCTCGGGACAGAATACCTCGACGAGCAGTACTTC
j_call: TRBJ2-7; clone_size: NA; d_call: NA; v_call: TRBV15; cdr3_aa: CATSRDTFYEQYF; cdr3_nt: TGTGCCACCAGCCGGGACACCTTCTACGAGCAGTACTTC
j_call: TRBJ2-6; clone_size: large; d_call: NA; v_call: TRBV10-3; cdr3_aa: CAISESLGVSGANVLTF; cdr3_nt: TGTGCCATCAGTGAGTCTCTGGGGGTATCTGGGGCCAACGTCCTGACTTTC
j_call: TRBJ1-2; clone_size: NA; d_call: TRBD1; v_call: TRBV5-4; cdr3_aa: CASSQDRAGSNYGYTF; cdr3_nt: TGCGCCAGCAGCCAAGACAGGGCAGGATCTAACTATGGCTACACCTTC
j_call: TRBJ1-2; clone_size: NA; d_call: NA; v_call: TRBV28; cdr3_aa: CASSLTADYGYTF; cdr3_nt: TGTGCCAGCAGTTTAACTGCGGACTATGGCTACACCTTC
j_call: TRBJ2-5; clone_size: NA; d_call: NA; v_call: TRBV13; cdr3_aa: CASSPGQLQETQYF; cdr3_nt: TGTGCCAGCAGCCCAGGACAGCTTCAAGAGACCCAGTACTTC
j_call: TRBJ1-4; clone_size: NA; d_call: NA; v_call: TRBV5-6; cdr3_aa: CASSLGSNEKLFF; cdr3_nt: TGTGCCAGCAGTTTGGGATCTAATGAAAAACTGTTTTTT
j_call: TRBJ1-1; clone_size: NA; d_call: NA; v_call: TRBV11-2; cdr3_aa: CASSLDWQGRTEAFF; cdr3_nt: TGTGCCAGCAGCTTAGATTGGCAGGGAAGGACTGAAGCTTTCTTT
j_call: TRBJ1-4; clone_size: once; d_call: NA; v_call: TRBV19; cdr3_aa: CASSIGGMGDEKLFF; cdr3_nt: TGTGCCAGTAGTATCGGGGGGATGGGTGATGAAAAACTGTTTTTT
j_call: TRBJ2-7; clone_size: NA; d_call: TRBD1; v_call: TRBV30; cdr3_aa: CAWSTGTGANEQYF; cdr3_nt: TGTGCCTGGAGTACCGGGACAGGGGCGAACGAGCAGTACTTC
j_call: TRBJ2-7; clone_size: NA; d_call: NA; v_call: TRBV13; cdr3_aa: CASSLTGKNEQYF; cdr3_nt: TGTGCCAGCAGCTTGACAGGCAAGAACGAGCAGTACTTC
j_call: TRBJ2-7; clone_size: NA; d_call: NA; v_call: TRBV5-8; cdr3_aa: CASSLEGSYEQYF; cdr3_nt: TGTGCCAGCAGCTTGGAGGGTTCCTACGAGCAGTACTTC
j_call: TRBJ2-2; clone_size: NA; d_call: NA; v_call: TRBV28; cdr3_aa: CASSLLGGTNTGELFF; cdr3_nt: TGTGCCAGCAGTTTATTGGGGGGCACGAACACCGGGGAGCTGTTTTTT
j_call: TRBJ2-3; clone_size: NA; d_call: TRBD1; v_call: TRBV9; cdr3_aa: CASSPWTGADTQYF; cdr3_nt: TGTGCCAGCAGCCCATGGACAGGCGCAGATACGCAGTATTTT
j_call: TRBJ2-7; clone_size: NA; d_call: NA; v_call: TRBV6-1; cdr3_aa: CASREPVSYEQYF; cdr3_nt: TGTGCCAGCAGGGAACCAGTCTCCTACGAGCAGTACTTC
j_call: TRBJ2-2; clone_size: few; d_call: NA; v_call: TRBV6-5; cdr3_aa: CASRYQGAGELFF; cdr3_nt: TGTGCCAGCAGATACCAGGGAGCCGGGGAGCTGTTTTTT
j_call: TRBJ2-7; clone_size: NA; d_call: NA; v_call: TRBV28; cdr3_aa: CASSLRMAYEQYF; cdr3_nt: TGTGCCAGCAGTTTACGAATGGCGTACGAGCAGTACTTC
j_call: TRBJ2-7; clone_size: few; d_call: NA; v_call: TRBV4-1; cdr3_aa: CASSQDLGRTYEQYF; cdr3_nt: TGCGCCAGCAGCCAAGATCTTGGAAGGACCTACGAGCAGTACTTC
j_call: TRBJ1-1; clone_size: NA; d_call: NA; v_call: TRBV28; cdr3_aa: CASRLRVAAEAFF; cdr3_nt: TGTGCCAGCAGGCTCCGGGTTGCGGCTGAAGCTTTCTTT
j_call: TRBJ1-1; clone_size: few; d_call: NA; v_call: TRBV13; cdr3_aa: CASSQTGGSGMNTEAFF; cdr3_nt: TGTGCCAGCAGCCAAACCGGAGGGTCTGGCATGAACACTGAAGCTTTCTTT
j_call: TRBJ1-2; clone_size: NA; d_call: NA; v_call: TRBV28; cdr3_aa: CASSLVGDNYGYTF; cdr3_nt: TGTGCCAGCAGTTTGGTCGGGGATAACTATGGCTACACCTTC
j_call: TRBJ2-3; clone_size: NA; d_call: TRBD2; v_call: TRBV28; cdr3_aa: CASSLLAGDYVSTDTQYF; cdr3_nt: TGTGCCAGCAGTTTACTAGCGGGGGATTACGTTAGCACAGATACGCAGTATTTT
j_call: TRBJ1-1; clone_size: NA; d_call: NA; v_call: TRBV5-5; cdr3_aa: CASSRPRDVETEAFF; cdr3_nt: TGTGCCAGCAGCCGCCCCAGGGATGTAGAGACTGAAGCTTTCTTT
j_call: TRBJ2-2; clone_size: NA; d_call: NA; v_call: TRBV9; cdr3_aa: CASSVWRGQNTGELFF; cdr3_nt: TGTGCCAGCAGCGTATGGCGGGGCCAAAACACCGGGGAGCTGTTTTTT
j_call: TRBJ2-5; clone_size: NA; d_call: NA; v_call: TRBV9; cdr3_aa: CASTRGGAGETQYF; cdr3_nt: TGTGCCAGCACCCGAGGAGGGGCTGGAGAGACCCAGTACTTC
j_call: TRBJ2-5; clone_size: NA; d_call: NA; v_call: TRBV2; cdr3_aa: CASRSRSQETQYF; cdr3_nt: TGTGCCAGCAGATCACGGAGCCAAGAGACCCAGTACTTC
j_call: TRBJ2-7; clone_size: few; d_call: NA; v_call: TRBV13; cdr3_aa: CASSLGVSYEQYF; cdr3_nt: TGTGCCAGCTCCCTCGGGGTATCCTACGAGCAGTACTTC
j_call: TRBJ2-7; clone_size: NA; d_call: TRBD1; v_call: TRBV28; cdr3_aa: CASSPPRDSREQYF; cdr3_nt: TGTGCCAGCAGTCCGCCTCGGGACAGTAGAGAGCAGTACTTC
j_call: TRBJ1-2; clone_size: NA; d_call: TRBD1; v_call: TRBV7-9; cdr3_aa: CASSSPWTGGHYGYTF; cdr3_nt: TGTGCCAGCAGCTCCCCCTGGACAGGGGGCCACTATGGCTACACCTTC